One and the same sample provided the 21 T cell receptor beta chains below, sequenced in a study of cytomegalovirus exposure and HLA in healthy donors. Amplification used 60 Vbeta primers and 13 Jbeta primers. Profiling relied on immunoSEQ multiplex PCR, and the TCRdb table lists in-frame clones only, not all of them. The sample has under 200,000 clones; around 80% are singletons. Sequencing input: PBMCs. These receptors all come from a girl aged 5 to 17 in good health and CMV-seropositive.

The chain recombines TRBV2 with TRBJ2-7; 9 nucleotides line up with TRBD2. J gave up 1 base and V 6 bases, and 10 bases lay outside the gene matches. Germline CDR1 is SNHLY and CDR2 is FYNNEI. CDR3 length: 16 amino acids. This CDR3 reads CASSGRAGGSSYEQYF. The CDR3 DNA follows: TGTGCCAGCAGCGGTAGAGCGGGGGGTTCTTCCTACGAGCAGTACTTC.

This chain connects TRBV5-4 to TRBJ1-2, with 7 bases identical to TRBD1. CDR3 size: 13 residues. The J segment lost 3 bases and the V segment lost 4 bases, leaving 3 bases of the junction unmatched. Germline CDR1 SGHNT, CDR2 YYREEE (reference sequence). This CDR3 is CASSQTGDYGYTF. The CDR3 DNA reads TGTGCCAGCAGCCAAACAGGGGACTATGGCTACACCTTC.

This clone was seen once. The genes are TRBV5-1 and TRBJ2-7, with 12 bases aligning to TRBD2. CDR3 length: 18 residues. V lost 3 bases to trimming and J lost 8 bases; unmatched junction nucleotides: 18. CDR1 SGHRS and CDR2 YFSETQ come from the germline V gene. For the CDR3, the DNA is TGCGCCAGCAGCTACCCCACCACTAGCGGGAGGCCCAGTCGCCAGCAGTACTTC. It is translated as CASSYPTTSGRPSRQQYF. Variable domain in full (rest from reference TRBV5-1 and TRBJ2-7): KAGVTQTPRYLIKTRGQQVTLSCSPISGHRSVSWYQQTPGQGLQFLFEYFSETQRNKGNFPGRFSGRQFSNSRSEMNVSTLELGDSALYLCASSYPTTSGRPSRQQYFGPGTRLTVT.

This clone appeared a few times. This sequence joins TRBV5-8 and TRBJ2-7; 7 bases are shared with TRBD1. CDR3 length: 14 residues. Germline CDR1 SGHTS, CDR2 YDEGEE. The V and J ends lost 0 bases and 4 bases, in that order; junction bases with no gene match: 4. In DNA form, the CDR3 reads TGTGCCAGCAGCTTGGGGGACAGCTCTTACGAGCAGTACTTC. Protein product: CASSLGDSSYEQYF.

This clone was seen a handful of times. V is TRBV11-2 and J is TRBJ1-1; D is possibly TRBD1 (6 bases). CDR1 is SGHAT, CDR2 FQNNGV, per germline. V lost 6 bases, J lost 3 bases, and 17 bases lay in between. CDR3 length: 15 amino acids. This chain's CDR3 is CASRENRVGHTEAFF. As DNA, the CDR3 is TGTGCCAGCAGAGAAAACAGGGTTGGGCACACTGAAGCTTTCTTT.

This CDR3 reads CASSLGGMPYEQYF. In DNA form, the CDR3 reads TGTGCCAGCAGTCTCGGCGGAATGCCCTACGAGCAGTACTTC. This chain connects TRBV27 to TRBJ2-7; the D is unclear. The CDR3 runs 14 residues. With 5 bases removed from V and 2 bases from J, the gap between germline ends came to 13 bases. CDR1 and CDR2 (germline): MNHEY, SMNVEV (reference sequence).

The CDR3 sequence: CASSEEGSGSSYNEQFF. The DNA of the CDR3 is TGTGCCAGCAGTGAAGAGGGTAGCGGGAGTTCCTACAATGAGCAGTTCTTC. This chain uses TRBV25-1 with TRBJ2-1; 9 bases agree with TRBD2. CDR3 length equals 17 residues. After removal of 2 bases from V and 1 base from J, the junction contained 6 bases not matched to a gene. Looked up from germline, CDR1 is MGHDK and CDR2 is SYGVNS.

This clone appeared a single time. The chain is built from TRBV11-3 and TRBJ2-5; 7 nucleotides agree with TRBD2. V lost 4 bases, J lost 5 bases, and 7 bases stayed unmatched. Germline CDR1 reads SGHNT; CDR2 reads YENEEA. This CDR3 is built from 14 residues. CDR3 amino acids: CASSSGEGRETQYF. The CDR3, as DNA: TGTGCCAGCAGCTCCGGGGAGGGACGCGAGACCCAGTACTTC.

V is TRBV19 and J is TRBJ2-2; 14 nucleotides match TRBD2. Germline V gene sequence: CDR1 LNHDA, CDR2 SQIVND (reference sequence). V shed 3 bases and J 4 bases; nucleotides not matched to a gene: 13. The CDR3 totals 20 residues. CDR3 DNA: TGTGCCAGTAGTATTAACCGACTAGCGGGGGGGCCGTTTCGCACCGGGGAGCTGTTTTTT. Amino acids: CASSINRLAGGPFRTGELFF.

The CDR3 DNA follows: TGTGCCAGCAGTTCGGGACTAGCGGGGGCCACAGATACGCAGTATTTT. Translation: CASSSGLAGATDTQYF. This chain links TRBV27 with TRBJ2-3; 14 nucleotides align to TRBD2. J was trimmed by 2 bases and V by 4 bases; bases with no gene match: 2. Germline V gene data show CDR1 as MNHEY and CDR2 as SMNVEV (reference sequence). The CDR3 is made up of 16 amino acids.

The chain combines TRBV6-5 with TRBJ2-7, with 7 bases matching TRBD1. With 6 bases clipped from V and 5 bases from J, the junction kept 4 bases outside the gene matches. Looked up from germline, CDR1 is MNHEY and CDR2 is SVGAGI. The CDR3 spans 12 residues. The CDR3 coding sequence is TGTGCCAGCAGATACGGACAGGACGAGCAGTACTTC. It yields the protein CASRYGQDEQYF.

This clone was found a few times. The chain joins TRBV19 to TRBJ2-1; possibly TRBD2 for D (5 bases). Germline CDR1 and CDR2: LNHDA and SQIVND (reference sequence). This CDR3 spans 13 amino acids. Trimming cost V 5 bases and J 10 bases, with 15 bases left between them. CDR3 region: CASSPFRTQEQFF. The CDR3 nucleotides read TGTGCCAGTAGTCCATTCAGGACTCAAGAGCAGTTCTTC. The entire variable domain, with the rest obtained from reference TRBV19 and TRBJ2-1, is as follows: DGGITQSPKYLFRKEGQNVTLSCEQNLNHDAMYWYRQDPGQGLRLIYYSQIVNDFQKGDIAEGYSVSREKKESFPLTVTSAQKNPTAFYLCASSPFRTQEQFFGPGTRLTVL.

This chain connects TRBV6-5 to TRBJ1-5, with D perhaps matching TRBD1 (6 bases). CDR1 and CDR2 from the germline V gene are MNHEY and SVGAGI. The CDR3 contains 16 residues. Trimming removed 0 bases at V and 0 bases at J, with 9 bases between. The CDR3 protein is CASSYSGTHSNQPQHF. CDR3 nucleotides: TGTGCCAGCAGTTACTCCGGGACACATAGCAATCAGCCCCAGCATTTT.

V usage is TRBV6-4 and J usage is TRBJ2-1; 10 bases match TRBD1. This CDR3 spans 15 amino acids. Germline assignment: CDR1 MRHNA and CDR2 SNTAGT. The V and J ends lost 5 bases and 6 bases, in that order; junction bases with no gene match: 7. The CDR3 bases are TGTGCCAGCAGTCCTGGACAGGGGGTGGCCAATGAGCAGTTCTTC. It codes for CASSPGQGVANEQFF.

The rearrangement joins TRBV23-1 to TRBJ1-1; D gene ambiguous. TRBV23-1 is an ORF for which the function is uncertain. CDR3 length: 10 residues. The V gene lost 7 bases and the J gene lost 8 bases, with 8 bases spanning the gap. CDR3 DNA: TGCGCCAGCAATGACTGGGAAGCTTTCTTT. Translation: CASNDWEAFF.

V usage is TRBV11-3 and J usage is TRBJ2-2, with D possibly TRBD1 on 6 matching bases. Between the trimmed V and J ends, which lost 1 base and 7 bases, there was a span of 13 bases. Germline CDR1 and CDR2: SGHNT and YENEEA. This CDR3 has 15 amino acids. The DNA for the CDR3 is TGTGCCAGCAGCTTAGTTGCAGGGGCCGTCGGGGAGCTGTTTTTT. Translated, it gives CASSLVAGAVGELFF.

The CDR3 region is CASRRLARSYNEQFF. CDR3 nucleotides: TGTGCCAGTAGAAGACTAGCCCGCTCCTACAATGAGCAGTTCTTC. The gene calls are TRBV19 and TRBJ2-1; 7 positions match TRBD2. This CDR3 has 15 amino acids. With 6 bases clipped from V and 0 bases from J, the junction kept 5 bases outside the gene matches. Germline V gives CDR1 LNHDA, CDR2 SQIVND (reference sequence).

In DNA form, the CDR3 reads TGTGCCAGCAGCTTAGGAAATAGGGGGCAGTGGGCCAAAAACATTCAGTACTTC. It yields the protein CASSLGNRGQWAKNIQYF. This rearrangement joins TRBV11-2 to TRBJ2-4, with TRBD1 identical over 7 bases. The CDR3 contains 18 residues. Germline V lookup: CDR1 SGHAT, CDR2 FQNNGV. J gave up 1 base and V 1 base, and 10 bases lay outside the gene matches.

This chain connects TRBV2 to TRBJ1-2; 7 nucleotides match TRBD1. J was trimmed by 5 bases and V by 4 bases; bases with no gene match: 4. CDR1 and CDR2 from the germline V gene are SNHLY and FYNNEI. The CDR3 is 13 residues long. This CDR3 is CASSGDSLYGYTF. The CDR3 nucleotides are TGTGCCAGCAGTGGGGACAGCCTTTATGGCTACACCTTC. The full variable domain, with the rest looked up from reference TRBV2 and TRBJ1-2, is EPEVTQTPSHQVTQMGQEVILRCVPISNHLYFYWYRQILGQKVEFLVSFYNNEISEKSEIFDDQFSVERPDGSNFTLKIRSTKLEDSAMYFCASSGDSLYGYTFGSGTRLTVV.

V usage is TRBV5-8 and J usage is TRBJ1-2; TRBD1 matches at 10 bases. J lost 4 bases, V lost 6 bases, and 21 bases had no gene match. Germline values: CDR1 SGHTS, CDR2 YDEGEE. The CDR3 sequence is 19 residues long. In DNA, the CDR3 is TGTGCCAGCAACTCTCTGGGGGACAGGGGCCATCAACCTTCCTATGGCTACACCTTC. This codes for CASNSLGDRGHQPSYGYTF. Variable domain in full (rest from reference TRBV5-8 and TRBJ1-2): EAGVTQSPTHLIKTRGQQATLRCSPISGHTSVYWYQQALGLGLQFLLWYDEGEERNRGNFPPRFSGRQFPNYSSELNVNALELEDSALYLCASNSLGDRGHQPSYGYTFGSGTRLTVV.

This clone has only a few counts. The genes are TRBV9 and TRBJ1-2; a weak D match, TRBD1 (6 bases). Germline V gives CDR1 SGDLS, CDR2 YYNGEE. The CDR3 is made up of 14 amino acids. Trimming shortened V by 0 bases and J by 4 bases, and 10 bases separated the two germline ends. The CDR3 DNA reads TGTGCCAGCAGCGTAGCAGGGGATAGCTATGGCTACACCTTC. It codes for CASSVAGDSYGYTF.